These 9 T cell receptor beta chains were sequenced from one sample in a study of blood T cells in healthy people across ages. Through a sample-barcoded 5' primer and a J-beta primer mix, a second PCR was run for roughly 6 to 12 cycles. MiXCR, applied by TCRdb to the 5' RACE reads, yields one record per CDR3 protein. Among 750,000 to 850,000 distinct CDR3 sequences, more than 20% were seen once, and the ten largest hold 3% to 4.5%. In addition, the sample was reused for a study of T cells of mothers and their children.

Material: blood. The origin of the receptors is a boy between 5 and 17 years old in good health.

This clonotype was seen more than once but under ten times. At one end the junction does not follow the germline gene, possibly because of a read error. V usage is TRBV6-2 or TRBV6-3 and J usage is TRBJ2-5; 9 nucleotides agree with TRBD2. Per germline, CDR1 MNHEY and CDR2 SVGEGT. The CDR3 has 13 amino acids. CDR3 DNA sequence: TGTGCCGGCAGTACAAGCGGGAGGGAGACCCAGTACTTC. It is translated as CAGSTSGRETQYF.

The genes are TRBV6-2 or TRBV6-3 and TRBJ2-1; TRBD2 agrees at 8 bases. V gave up 4 bases and J gave up 5 bases; unmatched junction bases: 7. The CDR3 sequence is 15 residues long. Germline V CDR1 and CDR2: MNHEY, SVGEGT. The CDR3 bases are TGTGCCAGCAGTTCACCGGGACTAGGACACAATGAGCAGTTCTTC. The encoded protein is CASSSPGLGHNEQFF.

This clonotype has just a few counts. The chain joins TRBV4-3 to TRBJ2-7, with unresolved D. V gave up 0 bases and J gave up 6 bases, with 18 bases separating them. The germline gives CDR1 LGHNA, CDR2 YSLEER. This CDR3 spans 16 amino acids. CDR3 coding DNA: TGCGCCAGCAGCCAAGATCGGTCCGCGATTGGTGGCGAGCAGTACTTC. Translation gives CASSQDRSAIGGEQYF.

This clonotype turned up a few times. The chain couples TRBV29-1 to TRBJ2-7, with 8 bases fitting TRBD1. The CDR3 contains 14 residues. J gave up 2 bases and V 7 bases, and 10 bases lay outside the gene matches. The germline V gene encodes CDR1 SQVTM and CDR2 ANQGSEA. CDR3 DNA sequence: TGCAGCGCACGCGGACAGGGCGAAACCTACGAGCAGTACTTC. Its protein product is CSARGQGETYEQYF.

This clonotype was seen only a few times. This chain joins TRBV3-1 and TRBJ2-1, with TRBD2 matching over 10 bases. CDR1 and CDR2 (germline): LGHDT, YNNKEL (reference sequence). Trimming removed 4 bases from V and 3 bases from J; junction bases left unmatched: 6. This CDR3 is built from 16 residues. The CDR3 DNA follows: TGTGCCAGCAGCCCTGGGGGGACTAGCGTCTACAATGAGCAGTTCTTC. Its protein product is CASSPGGTSVYNEQFF.

The chain joins TRBV27 to TRBJ2-7; 10 nucleotides align to TRBD2. CDR3 length: 15 residues. V dropped 3 bases and J dropped 2; count of bases not matched to a gene: 4. CDR1 is MNHEY and CDR2 is SMNVEV in the germline V gene (reference sequence). CDR3 nucleotides: TGTGCCAGCAGTTTTGAAGCGGGGGGGGCCTACGAGCAGTACTTC. Its protein is CASSFEAGGAYEQYF.

The chain joins TRBV20-1 to TRBJ2-1; the D gene is possibly TRBD2 (6 bases). In germline, CDR1 is DFQATT, CDR2 SNEGSKA (reference sequence). This CDR3 spans 13 amino acids. V dropped 3 bases and J dropped 9 bases, with 15 bases sitting between them. This chain's CDR3 is CSARGTPWGEQFF. CDR3 bases: TGCAGTGCTAGGGGGACTCCCTGGGGTGAGCAGTTCTTC.

This clonotype was detected a few times. The J gene is TRBJ1-4, the V gene TRBV12-3 or TRBV12-4; 9 bases are a match to TRBD1. J lost 10 bases, V lost 5 bases, and 11 bases had no gene match. This CDR3 region has 15 residues. The CDR3 sequence is CASSPQGQGLGKLFF. For the CDR3, the DNA is TGTGCCAGCAGTCCCCAGGGACAGGGATTAGGAAAACTGTTTTTT.

This clonotype occurred a few times. The chain uses TRBV28 and TRBJ2-6; D ambiguous. Trimming took off 5 bases at V and 0 bases at J, with 8 bases between the two ends. This CDR3 spans 15 amino acids. Germline V gene data show CDR1 as MDHEN and CDR2 as SYDVKM. The CDR3 DNA follows: TGTGCCAGCAGTAGAACAGCCTCTGGGGCCAACGTCCTGACTTTC. Its translation is CASSRTASGANVLTF.